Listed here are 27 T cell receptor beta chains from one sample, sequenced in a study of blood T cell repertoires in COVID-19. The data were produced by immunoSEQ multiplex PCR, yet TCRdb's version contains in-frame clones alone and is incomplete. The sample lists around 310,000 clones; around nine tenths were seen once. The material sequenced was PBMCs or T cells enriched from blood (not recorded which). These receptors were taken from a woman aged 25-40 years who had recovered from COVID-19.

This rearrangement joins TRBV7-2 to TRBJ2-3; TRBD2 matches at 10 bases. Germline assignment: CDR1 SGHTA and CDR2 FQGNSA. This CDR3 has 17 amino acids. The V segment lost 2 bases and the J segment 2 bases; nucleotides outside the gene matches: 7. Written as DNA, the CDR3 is TGTGCCAGCAGCTTAAGGGGCAGCGGGAGGGCCACAGATACGCAGTATTTT. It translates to CASSLRGSGRATDTQYF.

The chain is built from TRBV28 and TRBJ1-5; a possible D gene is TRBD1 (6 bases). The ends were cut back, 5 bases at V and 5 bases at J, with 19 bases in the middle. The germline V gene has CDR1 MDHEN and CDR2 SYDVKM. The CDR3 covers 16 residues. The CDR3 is CASSPHLGQPYQPQHF. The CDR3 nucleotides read TGTGCCAGCAGTCCCCACCTCGGACAGCCTTATCAGCCCCAGCATTTT.

The CDR3 loop is CASLRTTNTEAFF. CDR3 DNA: TGTGCCAGCCTTAGGACAACGAACACTGAAGCTTTCTTT. The V gene is TRBV28, the J gene TRBJ1-1, with D tentatively TRBD1 (5 bases). Trimming took 8 bases from V and 1 from J, leaving 11 bases between them. The V gene's germline CDR1 is MDHEN and CDR2 SYDVKM. The CDR3 totals 13 residues.

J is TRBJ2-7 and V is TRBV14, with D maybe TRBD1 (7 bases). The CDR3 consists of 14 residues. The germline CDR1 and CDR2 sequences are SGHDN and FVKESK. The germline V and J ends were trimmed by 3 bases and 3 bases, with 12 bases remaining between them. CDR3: CASSQAGQNYEQYF. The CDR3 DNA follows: TGTGCCAGCAGCCAGGCGGGACAGAACTACGAGCAGTACTTC.

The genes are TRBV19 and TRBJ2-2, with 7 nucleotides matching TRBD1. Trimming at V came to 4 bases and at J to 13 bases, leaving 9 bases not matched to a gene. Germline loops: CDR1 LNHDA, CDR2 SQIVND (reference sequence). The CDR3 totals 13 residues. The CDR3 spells CASSKRDRVGLFF. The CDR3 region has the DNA TGTGCCAGTAGTAAACGAGACAGGGTGGGGCTGTTTTTT.

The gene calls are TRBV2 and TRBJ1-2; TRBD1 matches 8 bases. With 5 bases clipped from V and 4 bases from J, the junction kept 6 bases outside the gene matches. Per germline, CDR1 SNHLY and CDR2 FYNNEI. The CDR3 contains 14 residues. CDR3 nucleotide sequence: TGTGCCAGCAGTTCCCGGACAGGGACCTATGGCTACACCTTC. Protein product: CASSSRTGTYGYTF.

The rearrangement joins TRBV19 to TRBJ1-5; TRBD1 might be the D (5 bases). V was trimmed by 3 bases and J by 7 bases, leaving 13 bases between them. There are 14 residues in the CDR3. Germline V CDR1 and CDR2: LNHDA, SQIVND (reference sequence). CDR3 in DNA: TGTGCCAGTAGTATCTCCGGGGGTTGGCAGCCCCAGCATTTT. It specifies CASSISGGWQPQHF.

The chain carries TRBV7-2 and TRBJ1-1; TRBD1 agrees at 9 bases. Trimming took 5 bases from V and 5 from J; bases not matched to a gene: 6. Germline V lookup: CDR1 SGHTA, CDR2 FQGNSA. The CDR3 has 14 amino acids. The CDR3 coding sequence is TGTGCCAGCAGCGGCGGGACAGGGAGGACTGAAGCTTTCTTT. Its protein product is CASSGGTGRTEAFF.

The CDR3 nucleotides are TGTGCCAGCAGCCAAGACGGGACTAGCGGCCCCCGCAATGAGCAGTTCTTC. Translation: CASSQDGTSGPRNEQFF. The V gene is TRBV3-1 (or the pseudogene TRBV3-2), the J gene TRBJ2-1; 11 nucleotides line up with TRBD2. Germline V gene data show CDR1 as LGHDT and CDR2 as YNNKEL (reference sequence). The CDR3 is 17 residues long. Unmatched junction bases numbered 7, after V lost 0 bases and J lost 6 bases.

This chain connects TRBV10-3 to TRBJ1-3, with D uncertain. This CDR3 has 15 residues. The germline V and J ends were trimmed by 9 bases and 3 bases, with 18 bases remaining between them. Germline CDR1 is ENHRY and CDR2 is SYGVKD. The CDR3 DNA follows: TGTGCCATTGCGGGAACTGTAGTTAATGGAAACACCATATATTTT. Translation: CAIAGTVVNGNTIYF.

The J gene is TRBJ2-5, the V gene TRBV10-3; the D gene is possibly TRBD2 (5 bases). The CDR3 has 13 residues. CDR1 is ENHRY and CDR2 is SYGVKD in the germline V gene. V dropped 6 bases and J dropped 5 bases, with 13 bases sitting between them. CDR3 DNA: TGTGCCATCAGAAAGGACCGAGGGGAGACCCAGTACTTC. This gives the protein CAIRKDRGETQYF.

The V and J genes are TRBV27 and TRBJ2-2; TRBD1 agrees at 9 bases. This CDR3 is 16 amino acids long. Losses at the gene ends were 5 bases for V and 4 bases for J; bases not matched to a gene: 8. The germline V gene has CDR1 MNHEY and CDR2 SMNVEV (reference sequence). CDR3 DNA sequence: TGTGCCAGCAGTACCCCGGGACAGGGAGGCACCGGGGAGCTGTTTTTT. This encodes CASSTPGQGGTGELFF.

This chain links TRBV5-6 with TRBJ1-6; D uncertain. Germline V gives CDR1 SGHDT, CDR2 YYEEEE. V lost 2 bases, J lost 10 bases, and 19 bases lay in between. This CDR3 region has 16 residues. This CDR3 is CASSFGFGEVGSPLHF. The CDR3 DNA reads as TGTGCCAGCAGCTTTGGTTTCGGGGAGGTGGGGTCACCCCTCCACTTT.

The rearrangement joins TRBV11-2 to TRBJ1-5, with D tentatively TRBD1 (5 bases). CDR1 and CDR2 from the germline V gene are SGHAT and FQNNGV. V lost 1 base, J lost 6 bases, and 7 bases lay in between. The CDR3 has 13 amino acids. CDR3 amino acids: CASSLGGVQPQHF. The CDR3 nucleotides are TGTGCCAGCAGCTTAGGGGGCGTTCAGCCCCAGCATTTT.

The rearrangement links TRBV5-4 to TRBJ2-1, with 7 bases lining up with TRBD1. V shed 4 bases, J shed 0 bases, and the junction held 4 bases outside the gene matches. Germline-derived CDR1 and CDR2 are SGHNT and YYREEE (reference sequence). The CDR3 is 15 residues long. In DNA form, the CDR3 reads TGTGCCAGCAGCCCCTGGGACAGCTCCTACAATGAGCAGTTCTTC. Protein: CASSPWDSSYNEQFF.

The CDR3 here is CASTQGPGSYEQYF. The CDR3 nucleotides are TGTGCCAGCACACAGGGTCCCGGCTCCTACGAGCAGTACTTC. The gene calls are TRBV6-5 and TRBJ2-7; D is perhaps TRBD1 (6 bases). V gave up 7 bases and J gave up 0 bases, with 13 bases separating them. Germline V gene sequence: CDR1 MNHEY, CDR2 SVGAGI. The length of the CDR3 is 14 residues.

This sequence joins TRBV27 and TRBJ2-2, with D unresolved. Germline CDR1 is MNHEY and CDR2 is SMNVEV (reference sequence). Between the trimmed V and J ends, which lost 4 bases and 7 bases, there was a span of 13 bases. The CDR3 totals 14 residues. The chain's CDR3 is CASSSNEEGGELFF. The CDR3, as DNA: TGTGCCAGCAGTTCAAACGAGGAAGGCGGGGAGCTGTTTTTT.

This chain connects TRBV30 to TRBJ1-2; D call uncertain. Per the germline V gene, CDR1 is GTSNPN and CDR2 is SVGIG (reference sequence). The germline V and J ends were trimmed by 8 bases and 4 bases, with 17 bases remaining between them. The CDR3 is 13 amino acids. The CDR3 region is CAQRSQRGYGYTF. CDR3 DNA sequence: TGTGCCCAACGGTCGCAACGTGGCTATGGCTACACCTTC.

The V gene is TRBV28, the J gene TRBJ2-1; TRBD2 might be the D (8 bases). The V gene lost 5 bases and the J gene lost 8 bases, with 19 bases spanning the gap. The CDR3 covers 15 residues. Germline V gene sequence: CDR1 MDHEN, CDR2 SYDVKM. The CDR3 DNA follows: TGTGCCAGCAGTGTAGCGGGACAGACCGGAGATGAGCAGTTCTTC. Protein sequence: CASSVAGQTGDEQFF.

Here the CDR3 DNA reads TGTGCCAGCAGTTGGAAAACAGGGGATGGGACTGAAGCTTTCTTT. Translated, it gives CASSWKTGDGTEAFF. J is TRBJ1-1 and V is TRBV6-2 or TRBV6-3; TRBD1 matches at 7 bases. Germline V gene lookup returns CDR1 MNHEY and CDR2 SVGEGT. The junction had 10 bases not matched to a gene; V was cut back by 4 bases and J by 5 bases. The CDR3 spans 15 residues.

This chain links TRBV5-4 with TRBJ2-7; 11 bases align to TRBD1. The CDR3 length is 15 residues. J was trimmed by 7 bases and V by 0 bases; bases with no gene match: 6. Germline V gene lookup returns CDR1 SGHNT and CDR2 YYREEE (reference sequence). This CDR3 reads CASSLVGQGAWEQYF. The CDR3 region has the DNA TGTGCCAGCAGCTTGGTAGGACAGGGGGCTTGGGAGCAGTACTTC.

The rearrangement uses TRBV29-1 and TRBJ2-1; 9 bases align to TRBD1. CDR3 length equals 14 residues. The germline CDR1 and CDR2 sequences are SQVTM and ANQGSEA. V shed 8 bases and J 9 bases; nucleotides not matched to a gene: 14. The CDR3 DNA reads TGCAGCATGACCGGGACAGGGTATGAGTTTGAGCAGTTCTTC. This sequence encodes CSMTGTGYEFEQFF.

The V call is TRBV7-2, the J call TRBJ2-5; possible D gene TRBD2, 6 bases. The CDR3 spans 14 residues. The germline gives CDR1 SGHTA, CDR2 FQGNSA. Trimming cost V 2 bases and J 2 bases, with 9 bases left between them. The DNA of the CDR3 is TGTGCCAGCAGCTTATCGGAGGGGCAAGAGACCCAGTACTTC. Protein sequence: CASSLSEGQETQYF.

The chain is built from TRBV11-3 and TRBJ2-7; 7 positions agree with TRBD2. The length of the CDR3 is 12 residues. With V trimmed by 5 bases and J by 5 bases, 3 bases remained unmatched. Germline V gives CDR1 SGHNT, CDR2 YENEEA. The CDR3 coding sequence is TGTGCCAGCAGCCTTGGGAGGGACGAGCAGTACTTC. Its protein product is CASSLGRDEQYF.

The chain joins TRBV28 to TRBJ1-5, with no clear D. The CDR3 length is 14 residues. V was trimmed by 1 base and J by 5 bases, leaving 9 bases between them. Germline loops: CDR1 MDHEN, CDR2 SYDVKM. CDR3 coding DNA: TGTGCCAGCAGTTTATCCTCCCCCGATCAGCCCCAGCATTTT. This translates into CASSLSSPDQPQHF.

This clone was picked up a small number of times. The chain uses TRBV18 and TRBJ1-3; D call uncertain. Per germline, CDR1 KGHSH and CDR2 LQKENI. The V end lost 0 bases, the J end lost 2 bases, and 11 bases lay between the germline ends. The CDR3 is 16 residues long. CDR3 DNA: TGTGCCAGCTCACCACCCTCAATACAACCTGGAAACACCATATATTTT. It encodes CASSPPSIQPGNTIYF.

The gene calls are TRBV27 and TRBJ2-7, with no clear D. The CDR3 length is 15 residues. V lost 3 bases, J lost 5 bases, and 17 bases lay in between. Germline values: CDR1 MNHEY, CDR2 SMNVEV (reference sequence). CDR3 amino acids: CASSFREVLSNEQYF. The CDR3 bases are TGTGCCAGCAGTTTCCGCGAGGTCCTCTCTAACGAGCAGTACTTC.